The clone carrying this T cell receptor (beta chain) was found many times. These data belong to a study of T cells in Graves' hyperthyroidism and ophthalmopathy. The trim removed 1 base at V and 6 bases at J, leaving 2 bases unmatched. Germline V lookup: CDR1 SGHTA, CDR2 FQGTGA. The CDR3 spans 14 residues. Amplified TCR beta CDR3 regions derived from RNA transcripts. First-round RT-PCR targeting the TCR CDR3 was performed with the HTBI primer set. TCRdb itself ran the multiplex PCR reads through MiXCR, one entry per CDR3 protein. The top ten hold 3.8% of the sample, which has hundreds of thousands of distinct CDR3 sequences, around 15% seen once.

The sequenced sample consisted of blood. The chain recombines TRBV7-3 with TRBJ2-3, with 9 bases aligning to TRBD2. The sequence derives from a woman in her twenties or thirties with Graves' hyperthyroidism. The CDR3 DNA sequence: TGTGCCAGCAGCTTAATAGCGGGAGACGATACGCAGTATTTT. It codes for CASSLIAGDDTQYF.